This TCR beta chain was captured by sequencing in a study of blood T cell repertoires in COVID-19. As for the study in general: Italy, Spain and the United States were the sources of the convalescent and acute COVID-19 samples.

This CDR3 is built from 10 residues. Germline V gene lookup returns CDR1 SQVTM and CDR2 ANQGSEA. Between the trimmed V and J ends, which lost 6 bases and 7 bases, there was a span of 10 bases. Sequencing used immunoSEQ multiplex PCR; TCRdb keeps in-frame clones, though not all of them. The sample has approximately 220,000 clones; about 90% are singletons. The chain couples TRBV29-1 to TRBJ2-7; the D gene is possibly TRBD1 (6 bases). The TCR comes from a woman in her fifties or sixties with acute or convalescent COVID-19. The sample was peripheral blood. CDR3 in amino acids: CSVRGWEQYF. CDR3 nucleotides: TGCAGCGTCAGGGGTTGGGAGCAGTACTTC.